Presented here are 10 T cell receptor beta chains from one specimen sequenced in a study of shared clonotypes between healthy human individuals. Sequencing was performed with immunoSEQ multiplex PCR; in TCRdb, only in-frame clones are kept and a portion is missing. The sample carries approximately 530,000 clones, 90% to 96% recorded once. The sequenced sample consisted of naive CD4+ T cells sorted from blood. The subset is: CD45RA+ positively selected. These receptors came from a young woman in good health.

The chain joins TRBV18 to TRBJ1-5, with D possibly TRBD1 on 5 matching bases. The length of the CDR3 is 16 residues. The germline V and J ends were trimmed by 2 bases and 2 bases, with 13 bases remaining between them. Germline lookup yields CDR1 KGHSH and CDR2 LQKENI. CDR3 nucleotides: TGTGCCAGCTCACCAGGCGGGGGTGGTGGCAATCAGCCCCAGCATTTT. It codes for CASSPGGGGGNQPQHF.

V is TRBV6-4 and J is TRBJ2-3, with 7 bases identical to TRBD2. The CDR3 is 13 residues long. With 7 bases clipped from V and 3 bases from J, the junction kept 4 bases outside the gene matches. The germline gives CDR1 MRHNA, CDR2 SNTAGT. The chain's CDR3 is CASKGSGTDTQYF. The CDR3, as DNA: TGTGCCAGCAAAGGTAGCGGGACAGATACGCAGTATTTT.

The gene calls are TRBV28 and TRBJ2-1, with 10 bases fitting TRBD2. The CDR3 covers 15 residues. V lost 8 bases and J lost 3; bases outside the gene matches: 7. Germline CDR1 and CDR2: MDHEN and SYDVKM. CDR3 residues: CASVRRLAGYNEQFF. The CDR3 nucleotides read TGTGCCAGCGTACGTCGACTAGCGGGCTACAATGAGCAGTTCTTC.

This chain uses TRBV19 with TRBJ1-5; D gene uncertain. There are 16 residues in the CDR3. The ends were cut back, 7 bases at V and 0 bases at J, with 16 bases in the middle. CDR1 and CDR2 from the germline V gene are LNHDA and SQIVND (reference sequence). The CDR3 reads CASTPSRRASNQPQHF. CDR3 coding DNA: TGTGCCAGTACCCCCTCCCGCAGAGCTAGCAATCAGCCCCAGCATTTT.

This clone was seen a handful of times. This sample includes further DNA sequences coding for the same CDR3. J is TRBJ2-2 and V is TRBV18; D gene ambiguous. This CDR3 has 13 residues. CDR1 KGHSH and CDR2 LQKENI come from the germline V gene. V lost 2 bases and J 3 bases, leaving 4 bases between the germline ends. CDR3: CASSPRDTGELFF. CDR3 in DNA: TGTGCCAGCTCACCAAGGGACACCGGGGAGCTGTTTTTT. Using reference TRBV18 and TRBJ2-2 for the parts outside the CDR3, the full variable domain is NAGVMQNPRHLVRRRGQEARLRCSPMKGHSHVYWYRQLPEEGLKFMVYLQKENIIDESGMPKERFSAEFPKEGPSILRIQQVVRGDSAAYFCASSPRDTGELFFGEGSRLTVL.

This chain joins TRBV2 and TRBJ2-7, with 7 bases that match TRBD1. The germline V gene encodes CDR1 SNHLY and CDR2 FYNNEI. This CDR3 comprises 16 residues. J was trimmed by 2 bases and V by 1 base; bases with no gene match: 8. For the CDR3, the DNA is TGTGCCAGCAGTGAAGTACACAACAGGGGAACCTACGAGCAGTACTTC. It yields the protein CASSEVHNRGTYEQYF.

V is TRBV28 and J is TRBJ2-5; D gene ambiguous. The CDR3 is made up of 12 amino acids. Trimming left V 7 bases short and J 5 bases short, with 11 bases between. In germline, CDR1 is MDHEN, CDR2 SYDVKM. The CDR3 bases are TGTGCCAGCACCTCCCTGTGGGAGACCCAGTACTTC. This sequence encodes CASTSLWETQYF.

The chain carries TRBV5-1 and TRBJ2-2; tentatively, D is TRBD1 or TRBD2 (5 bases each). The ends were cut back, 4 bases at V and 5 bases at J, with 24 bases in the middle. The CDR3 has 18 amino acids. CDR1 SGHRS and CDR2 YFSETQ come from the germline V gene. The DNA of the CDR3 is TGCGCCAGCAGCCCTCGAGGAGGAGCCCGCGAGGGGACCGGGGAGCTGTTTTTT. Its translation: CASSPRGGAREGTGELFF.

This rearrangement joins TRBV7-3 to TRBJ2-1, with D possibly TRBD2 on 5 matching bases. Trimming took off 2 bases at V and 6 bases at J, with 17 bases between the two ends. Per germline, CDR1 SGHTA and CDR2 FQGTGA. The length of the CDR3 is 16 residues. CDR3 DNA sequence: TGTGCCAGCAGCTTAGAAGCGGCCCTCGGGTCCAATGAGCAGTTCTTC. This sequence encodes CASSLEAALGSNEQFF.

The chain links TRBV6-1 to TRBJ2-3; the match to TRBD2 covers 11 bases. CDR3 length: 15 residues. V shed 6 bases and J 2 bases; nucleotides not matched to a gene: 4. The germline gives CDR1 MNHNS, CDR2 SASEGT. CDR3 in DNA: TGTGCCAGCAGGAGTAGCGGGAGGGCCACAGATACGCAGTATTTT. Its translation: CASRSSGRATDTQYF.